This T cell receptor (beta chain) was sequenced for a study of T cells after yellow fever vaccination. Findings of the study overall: Most primary-vaccination clones reappeared after the booster (about 97% CD4, approximately 88% CD8).

CDR1 SGHKS and CDR2 YYEKEE come from the germline V gene (reference sequence). This CDR3 contains 14 residues. Deletions cut 1 base from V and 4 bases from J, with 12 bases between. On this clonotype: What it binds is not known.

Production of TCR cDNA was by 5'RACE template switching, which also added a universal primer site and UMIs. TCRdb reanalysed the 5' RACE reads using MiXCR and keeps one entry per CDR3 protein. This table holds approximately 550,000 distinct CDR3 sequences, about 19% found once. The sequenced sample was PBMCs, obtained 15 days after the yellow fever booster vaccination. The chain is built from TRBV5-5 and TRBJ2-7; D possibly matches TRBD1 or TRBD2 (5 bases each). The source is a man aged 25 to 40 who received the YFV17D yellow fever vaccine. The CDR3, as DNA: TGTGCCAGCAGCTTGCAAGTGGGGGAGTACGAGCAGTACTTC. It translates to CASSLQVGEYEQYF.